The next 9 T cell receptor beta chains were all read from a single sample in a study of low-dose radiotherapy and immunotherapy resistance in tumors. As for time point: after trial treatment. Specified treatment: LDRT plus nivolumab, ipilimumab, low-dose cyclophosphamide and aspirin (RACIN trial). Alpha and beta chains were covered, as first-strand cDNA relied on TRAV- and TRBV-specific primers. The TCRs were subjected to amplification over roughly 18 PCR cycles employing a constant-region primer in conjunction with a V-primer adapter. In TCRdb, the reads were re-called with MiXCR into one record per CDR3 protein. The table has tens of thousands of distinct CDR3 sequences, 15% to 20% seen once; the top ten hold less than 1.5%. The sample consisted of PBMCs, taken after low-dose radiotherapy plus immunotherapy. Receptor source: a male donor with prostate cancer.

In its sample, this clonotype was seen many times. V is TRBV10-3 and J is TRBJ2-7; the match to TRBD2 covers 9 bases. The junction had 22 bases not matched to a gene; V was cut back by 6 bases and J by 7 bases. CDR1 ENHRY and CDR2 SYGVKD come from the germline V gene. This CDR3 is built from 18 residues. CDR3 residues: CAISGGLAGFKDREEQYF. The CDR3 DNA follows: TGTGCCATCAGCGGGGGGCTAGCGGGATTTAAGGACCGGGAAGAGCAGTACTTC.

The J gene is TRBJ2-1, the V gene TRBV27; TRBD2 matches 8 bases. This CDR3 is 14 amino acids long. Losses at the gene ends were 5 bases for V and 6 bases for J; bases not matched to a gene: 6. Germline lookup yields CDR1 MNHEY and CDR2 SMNVEV (reference sequence). CDR3 amino acids: CASSPSGSLNEQFF. CDR3 nucleotide sequence: TGTGCCAGCAGTCCTAGCGGGTCCCTCAATGAGCAGTTCTTC.

There are many counts of this clonotype. The chain links TRBV28 to TRBJ1-1; a possible D gene is TRBD1 (5 bases). Germline V gives CDR1 MDHEN, CDR2 SYDVKM. V lost 10 bases and J lost 9, with 18 bases in between. The CDR3 is made up of 12 amino acids. The CDR3 DNA is TGTGCCACCATGGAGGGACTCAGGCAAGCTTTCTTT. Translating gives CATMEGLRQAFF. The full variable domain, its missing parts supplied by reference TRBV28 and TRBJ1-1, is DVKVTQSSRYLVKRTGEKVFLECVQDMDHENMFWYRQDPGLGLRLIYFSYDVKMKEKGDIPEGYSVSREKKERFSLILESASTNQTSMYLCATMEGLRQAFFGQGTRLTVV.

This clonotype was seen ten or more times. The chain combines TRBV13 with TRBJ1-2; no definite D call. Trimming shortened V by 7 bases and J by 5 bases, and 17 bases separated the two germline ends. This CDR3 has 14 amino acids. CDR1 and CDR2 (germline): PRHDT, FYEKMQ (reference sequence). CDR3 coding DNA: TGTGCCAGCACCCCCTCGGGCCAGAGGTATGGCTACACCTTC. Amino acid sequence: CASTPSGQRYGYTF. Based on the CDR3 plus reference TRBV13 and TRBJ1-2, the full variable domain is AAGVIQSPRHLIKEKRETATLKCYPIPRHDTVYWYQQGPGQDPQFLISFYEKMQSDKGSIPDRFSAQQFSDYHSELNMSSLELGDSALYFCASTPSGQRYGYTFGSGTRLTVV.

The sample holds many counts of this clonotype. CDR3 in amino acids: CASGRGLGTEAFF. The CDR3 DNA reads as TGTGCCAGCGGCAGGGGGCTTGGCACTGAAGCTTTCTTT. The chain recombines TRBV19 with TRBJ1-1; 8 bases are a match to TRBD1. Germline CDR1 LNHDA, CDR2 SQIVND (reference sequence). The CDR3 loop spans 13 amino acids. With V trimmed by 9 bases and J by 4 bases, 7 bases remained unmatched.

This clonotype was observed many times. This chain uses TRBV29-1 with TRBJ2-3; possible D gene TRBD1, 5 bases. Germline V gene sequence: CDR1 SQVTM, CDR2 ANQGSEA. The V end lost 4 bases, the J end lost 0 bases, and 11 bases lay between the germline ends. CDR3 length: 14 amino acids. The CDR3 spells CSVGQRISTDTQYF. The CDR3 DNA reads as TGCAGCGTTGGACAGAGAATTAGCACAGATACGCAGTATTTT.

The sample holds a few counts of this clonotype. This chain joins TRBV6-1 and TRBJ2-7; D is uncertain. The CDR3 extends over 13 amino acids. CDR1 and CDR2 from the germline V gene are MNHNS and SASEGT. V lost 6 bases, J lost 2 bases, and 11 bases lay in between. The CDR3 protein is CASSPGPTYEQYF. CDR3 DNA: TGTGCCAGCAGCCCCGGGCCGACCTACGAGCAGTACTTC.

This clonotype was seen ten or more times. The chain is built from TRBV20-1 and TRBJ2-7, with 10 bases fitting TRBD2. The CDR3 has 14 amino acids. The ends lost 5 bases at V and 2 bases at J; junction bases unmatched: 6. CDR1 and CDR2 from the germline V gene are DFQATT and SNEGSKA (reference sequence). Here the CDR3 DNA reads TGCAGTGCTGCTACTAGCGGGGTAACCTACGAGCAGTACTTC. Amino acids: CSAATSGVTYEQYF.

This clonotype was observed many times. The chain joins TRBV19 to TRBJ2-6; 8 bases line up with TRBD1. CDR1 and CDR2 from the germline V gene are LNHDA and SQIVND (reference sequence). J lost 0 bases, V lost 6 bases, and 16 bases had no gene match. The CDR3 contains 20 residues. DNA of the CDR3: TGTGCCAGTAGGTCGGGGGCAGGGGGCCCGAATCCCTCTGGGGCCAACGTCCTGACTTTC. Amino acids: CASRSGAGGPNPSGANVLTF.